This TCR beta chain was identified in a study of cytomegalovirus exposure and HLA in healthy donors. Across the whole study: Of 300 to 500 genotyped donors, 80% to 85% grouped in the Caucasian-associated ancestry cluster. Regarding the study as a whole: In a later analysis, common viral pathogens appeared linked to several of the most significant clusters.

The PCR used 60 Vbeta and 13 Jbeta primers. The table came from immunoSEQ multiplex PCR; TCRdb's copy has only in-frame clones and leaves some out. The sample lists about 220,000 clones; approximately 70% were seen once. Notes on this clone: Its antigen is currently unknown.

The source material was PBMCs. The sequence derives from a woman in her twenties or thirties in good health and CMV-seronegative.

The CDR3 DNA reads as TGTGCCAGCAGTTACTCGAGGGATTTCTATGGCTACACCTTC. Its protein is CASSYSRDFYGYTF. This chain joins TRBV6-6 and TRBJ1-2; no firm D call. Between the trimmed V and J ends, which lost 0 bases and 4 bases, there was a span of 9 bases. Germline V gene lookup returns CDR1 MNHNY and CDR2 SVGAGI (reference sequence). The CDR3 spans 14 residues.